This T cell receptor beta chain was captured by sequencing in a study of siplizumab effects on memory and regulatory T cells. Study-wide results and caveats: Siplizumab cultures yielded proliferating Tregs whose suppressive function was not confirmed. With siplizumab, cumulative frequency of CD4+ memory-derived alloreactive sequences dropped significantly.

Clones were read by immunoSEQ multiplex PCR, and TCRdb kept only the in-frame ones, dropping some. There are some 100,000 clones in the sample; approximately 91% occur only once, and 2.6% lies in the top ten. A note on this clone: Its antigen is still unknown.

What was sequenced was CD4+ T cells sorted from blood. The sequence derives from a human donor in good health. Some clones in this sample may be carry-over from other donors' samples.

The CDR3 nucleotides are TGTGCCAGCATTTCGCCCGGGGGAGAGCAGTACTTC. Amino acid sequence: CASISPGGEQYF. This chain uses TRBV5-5 with TRBJ2-7, with a possible D match to TRBD2 (6 bases). The CDR3 is 12 amino acids. V was cut by 6 bases and J by 7 bases, with 14 bases left in between. The germline CDR1 and CDR2 sequences are SGHKS and YYEKEE (reference sequence).